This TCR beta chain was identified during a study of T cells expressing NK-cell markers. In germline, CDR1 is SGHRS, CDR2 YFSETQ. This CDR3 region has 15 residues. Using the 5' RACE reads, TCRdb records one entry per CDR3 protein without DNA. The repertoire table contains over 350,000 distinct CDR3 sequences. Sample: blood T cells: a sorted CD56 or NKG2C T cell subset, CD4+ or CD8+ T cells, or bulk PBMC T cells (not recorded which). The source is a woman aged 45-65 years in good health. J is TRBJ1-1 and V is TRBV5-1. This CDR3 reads CASGRTGGANTEAFF.